This TCR beta chain derives from a study of cytomegalovirus exposure and HLA in healthy donors. Study-wide results and limits: Associated with cytomegalovirus, according to the listing, were 150 to 200 TCR beta chains.

Germline V gene data show CDR1 as SGHDT and CDR2 as YYEEEE. The CDR3 spans 11 residues. Between the trimmed V and J ends, which lost 4 bases and 5 bases, there was a span of 4 bases. With regard to this clone: Its antigen is currently unknown.

Assay: immunoSEQ multiplex PCR; the TCRdb copy retains only in-frame clones and omits some. The table records about 160,000 clones, 80% to 90% of them present only once. From the roughly 110-subject validation cohort, which was separate from the approximately 720-subject first cohort, the donors were drawn. This clonotype was sampled from a woman aged 25 to 39 in good health and CMV-seronegative. The chain joins TRBV5-6 to TRBJ2-1; no clear D. The sample taken for sequencing was PBMCs. The CDR3 reads CASSTHNEQFF. The CDR3 DNA reads as TGTGCCAGCAGCACACACAATGAGCAGTTCTTC. Full variable domain (rest looked up from reference TRBV5-6 and TRBJ2-1): DAGVTQSPTHLIKTRGQQVTLRCSPKSGHDTVSWYQQALGQGPQFIFQYYEEEERQRGNFPDRFSGHQFPNYSSELNVNALLLGDSALYLCASSTHNEQFFGPGTRLTVL.